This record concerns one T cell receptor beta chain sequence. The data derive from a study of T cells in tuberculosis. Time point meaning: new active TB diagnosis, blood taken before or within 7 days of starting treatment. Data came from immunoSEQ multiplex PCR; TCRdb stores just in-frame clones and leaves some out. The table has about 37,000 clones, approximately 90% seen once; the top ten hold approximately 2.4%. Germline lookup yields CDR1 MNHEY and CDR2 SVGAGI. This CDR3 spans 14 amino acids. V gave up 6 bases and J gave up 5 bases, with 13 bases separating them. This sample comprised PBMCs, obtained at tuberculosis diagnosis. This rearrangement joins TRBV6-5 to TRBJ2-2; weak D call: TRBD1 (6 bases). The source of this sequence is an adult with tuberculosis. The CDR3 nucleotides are TGTGCCAGCAGCCTCGGACAGACGACCGGGGAGCTGTTTTTT. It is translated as CASSLGQTTGELFF.